The present T cell receptor (beta chain) was sequenced within a study of shared clonotypes between healthy human individuals. Broader study findings: Against clonotypes common to all four donors, non-shared ones had lower generation probabilities. Incompleteness in sorted-subset sequencing, despite large depth, was shown by rarefaction. Clonotype sharing among donors was thought likely to change with sequencing depth.

This CDR3 comprises 16 residues. Trimming stripped 1 base from V and 1 base from J, with 12 bases between. Germline lookup yields CDR1 MDHEN and CDR2 SYDVKM. The data were produced by immunoSEQ multiplex PCR, yet TCRdb's version contains in-frame clones alone and is incomplete. The sample contains roughly 650,000 clones, around 97% of which appear only once. Details on this clone: Antigen specificity is unknown.

Sequencing was done on a sample of naive CD4+ T cells sorted from blood. Specified subset: CD45RA+ positively selected. The sequence derives from a woman aged 25 to 39 in good health. The chain links TRBV28 to TRBJ2-3; D might be TRBD2 (6 bases). CDR3 in DNA: TGTGCCAGCAGTTTATCCGGGGGAAGGGGCACAGATACGCAGTATTTT. It codes for CASSLSGGRGTDTQYF.